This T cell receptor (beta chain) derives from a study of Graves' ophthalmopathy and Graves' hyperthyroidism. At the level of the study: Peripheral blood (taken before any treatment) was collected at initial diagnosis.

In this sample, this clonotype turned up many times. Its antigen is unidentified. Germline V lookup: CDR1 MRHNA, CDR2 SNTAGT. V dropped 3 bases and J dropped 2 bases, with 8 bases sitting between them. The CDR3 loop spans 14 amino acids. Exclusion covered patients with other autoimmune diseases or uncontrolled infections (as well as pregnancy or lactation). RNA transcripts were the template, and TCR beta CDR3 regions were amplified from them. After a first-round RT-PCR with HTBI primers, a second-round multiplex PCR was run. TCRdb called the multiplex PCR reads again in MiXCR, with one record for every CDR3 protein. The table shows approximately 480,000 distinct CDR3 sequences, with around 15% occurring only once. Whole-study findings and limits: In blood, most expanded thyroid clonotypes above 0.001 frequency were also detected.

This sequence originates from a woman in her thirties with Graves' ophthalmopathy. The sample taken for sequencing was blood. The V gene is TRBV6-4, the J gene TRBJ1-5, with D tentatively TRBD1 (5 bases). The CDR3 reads CASSEPGGNQPQHF. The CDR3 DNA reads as TGTGCCAGCAGTGAACCGGGGGGCAATCAGCCCCAGCATTTT.